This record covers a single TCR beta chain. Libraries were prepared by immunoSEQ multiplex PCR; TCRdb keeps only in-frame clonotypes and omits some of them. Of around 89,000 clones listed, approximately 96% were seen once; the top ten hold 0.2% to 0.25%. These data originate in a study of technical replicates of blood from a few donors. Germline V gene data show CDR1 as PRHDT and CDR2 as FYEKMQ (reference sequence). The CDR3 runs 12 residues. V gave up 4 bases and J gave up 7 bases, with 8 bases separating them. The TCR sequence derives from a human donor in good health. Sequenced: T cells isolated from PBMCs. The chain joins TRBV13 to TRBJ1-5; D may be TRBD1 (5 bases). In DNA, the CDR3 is TGTGCCAGCAGCTCGGCAGGGCAGCCCCAGCATTTT. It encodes CASSSAGQPQHF. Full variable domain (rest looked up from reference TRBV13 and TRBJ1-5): AAGVIQSPRHLIKEKRETATLKCYPIPRHDTVYWYQQGPGQDPQFLISFYEKMQSDKGSIPDRFSAQQFSDYHSELNMSSLELGDSALYFCASSSAGQPQHFGDGTRLSIL.